Listed below are T cell receptor beta chains from one sample, sequenced in a study of T cell responses to AZD1222 COVID-19 vaccine. Data came from immunoSEQ multiplex PCR; TCRdb stores just in-frame clones and leaves some out. Of about 120,000 clones in the sample, roughly nine tenths were seen once. Material: peripheral blood, obtained on day 0 of AZD1222 vaccination. The receptors originated from an adult in good health. Both conserved end residues are part of each CDR3. A D gene is named only where the DNA matches it firmly. The size of a clone is reported for some rows only, either as once, few or many, or as a class for expanded clones.

j_gene,d_gene,v_gene,abundance,CDR3nt,CDR3aa
TRBJ2-5,NA,TRBV4-2,NA,TGTGCCAGCAGCCCCACCTTAAGTCACCGTCGAGAGACCCAGTACTTC,CASSPTLSHRRETQYF
TRBJ2-7,NA,TRBV19,once,TGTGCCAGTAGTAGCGCGGGTCCTTCCGAGCAGTACTTC,CASSSAGPSEQYF
TRBJ2-2,NA,TRBV11-3,NA,TGTGCCAGCAGCTACACAGGGAACTCCGGGGAGCTGTTTTTT,CASSYTGNSGELFF
TRBJ1-3,TRBD1,TRBV4-1,NA,TGCGCCAGCAGCCAAGATGTAGGGGACAGCTCTGGAAACACCATATATTTT,CASSQDVGDSSGNTIYF
TRBJ2-3,TRBD1,TRBV7-9,few,TGTGCCAGCAGCCCGGTCAACAGGGGGGATACGCAGTATTTT,CASSPVNRGDTQYF
TRBJ1-4,TRBD1,TRBV28,NA,TGTGCCAGCAGTTTGGGACAGCCCGGGGAAAATGAAAAACTGTTTTTT,CASSLGQPGENEKLFF
TRBJ1-1,NA,TRBV10-3,NA,TGTGCCATCAGGACAGGCCAGAAGCGGGAGAACACTGAAGCTTTCTTT,CAIRTGQKRENTEAFF
TRBJ2-7,NA,TRBV12-3/TRBV12-4,NA,TGTGCCAGCAGCTCCCCCAACGAGCAGTACTTC,CASSSPNEQYF
TRBJ2-2,NA,TRBV7-3,once,TGTGCCAGCAGCCCGTATTCCGGGGAGCTGTTTTTT,CASSPYSGELFF
TRBJ1-1,NA,TRBV4-1,NA,TGCGCCAGCAGCCCTCAGATCATCATGAACACTGAAGCTTTCTTT,CASSPQIIMNTEAFF
TRBJ2-5,NA,TRBV29-1,once,TGCAGCGTTGAGACAAAACAAGAGACCCAGTACTTC,CSVETKQETQYF